These 7 T cell receptor beta chains were sequenced from one sample in a study of lymphopenia after photon versus proton radiotherapy. Using immunoSEQ multiplex PCR, the repertoire was profiled, and TCRdb retains in-frame clones only, with some absent. The sample records 50,000 to 60,000 clones, 92% being singletons. The specimen was peripheral blood, collected from a patient treated with photon-based radiotherapy. The receptors here all came from a middle-aged woman with cholangiocarcinoma.

This chain uses TRBV29-1 with TRBJ2-2; perhaps TRBD2 as D (5 bases). V lost 7 bases and J lost 4, with 13 bases in between. The CDR3 extends over 13 amino acids. The V gene's germline CDR1 is SQVTM and CDR2 ANQGSEA. In DNA, the CDR3 is TGCAGCGGCCGGGGTTCGGGCACCGGGGAGCTGTTTTTT. This encodes CSGRGSGTGELFF.

The rearrangement uses TRBV7-9 and TRBJ1-3, with unresolved D. CDR1 SEHNR and CDR2 FQNEAQ come from the germline V gene (reference sequence). There are 16 residues in the CDR3. The V end was cut by 7 bases, the J end by 0 bases, with 16 bases between. In DNA, the CDR3 is TGTGCCAGCACCTCCGGCGCATCCAACTCTGGAAACACCATATATTTT. Residues: CASTSGASNSGNTIYF.

This chain uses TRBV29-1 with TRBJ2-1; D could derive from TRBD1 or TRBD2 (5 bases each). The CDR3 runs to 14 residues. Germline CDR1 SQVTM, CDR2 ANQGSEA. V was clipped by 8 bases and J by 2 bases, with 16 bases between them. CDR3 coding DNA: TGCAGCATGTGGGACGCAGTTACCTACAATGAGCAGTTCTTC. Its protein is CSMWDAVTYNEQFF.

The rearrangement uses TRBV30 and TRBJ2-5; perhaps TRBD1 as D (5 bases). Trimming pared 5 bases from V and 5 bases from J, leaving 15 bases between. Germline values: CDR1 GTSNPN, CDR2 SVGIG (reference sequence). The CDR3 is 13 residues long. The CDR3 coding sequence is TGTGCCTGGTCCGATGGGGCGCTGGAGACCCAGTACTTC. This translates into CAWSDGALETQYF.

The CDR3 nucleotides are TGTGCCAGCTCAACCCTAGGGACGTCTGATGTAAATGGCTACACCTTC. It encodes CASSTLGTSDVNGYTF. The chain recombines TRBV18 with TRBJ1-2, with D perhaps matching TRBD1 (5 bases). Trimming removed 5 bases at V and 6 bases at J, with 22 bases between. The CDR3 runs 16 residues. Germline V gene lookup returns CDR1 KGHSH and CDR2 LQKENI.

V usage is TRBV6-6 and J usage is TRBJ2-7; 9 nucleotides align to TRBD2. Germline assignment: CDR1 MNHNY and CDR2 SVGAGI (reference sequence). The V gene end was trimmed by 2 bases and the J gene end by 2 bases; junction bases not matched to a gene: 4. The CDR3 extends over 15 amino acids. The CDR3 nucleotides read TGTGCCAGCAGTTACGGGCTAGCGGGGACCTACGAGCAGTACTTC. Translating it yields CASSYGLAGTYEQYF.

The chain links TRBV30 to TRBJ1-2, with a weak D call TRBD1 (6 bases). CDR1 is GTSNPN, CDR2 SVGIG, per germline (reference sequence). V shed 3 bases and J shed 5 bases, with 13 bases lying between them. CDR3 length equals 13 residues. CDR3 sequence (DNA): TGTGCCTGGAGGTTGGGGGGCCCTTATGGCTACACCTTC. Its protein product is CAWRLGGPYGYTF. Filled out from reference TRBV30 and TRBJ1-2, the complete variable domain reads SQTIHQWPATLVQPVGSPLSLECTVEGTSNPNLYWYRQAAGRGLQLLFYSVGIGQISSEVPQNLSASRPQDRQFILSSKKLLLSDSGFYLCAWRLGGPYGYTFGSGTRLTVV.